This is a list of T cell receptor beta chains from one sample in a study of Tregs in tolerant kidney transplant recipients. TCRdb keeps only in-frame clones here, not all; method: immunoSEQ multiplex PCR. The sample gives some 110,000 clones, almost 95% of which show up once; approximately 0.62% is in the top ten. The sample taken for sequencing was CD4+ T cells from blood. These receptor sequences come from a human donor in good health. CDR3s include the opening cysteine and the closing phenylalanine or tryptophan. The order of the fields is D gene, J gene, V gene, clone size, CDR3 DNA, CDR3 protein. D genes are given only for firm matches. Clone size, where shown, is once, few, many, or a class for clones that have expanded.

D gene: TRBD1; J gene: TRBJ1-4; V gene: TRBV11-2; clone size: NA; CDR3 DNA: TGTGCCAGCAGCCCCCACAGGGGAAATGAAAAACTGTTTTTT; CDR3 protein: CASSPHRGNEKLFF
D gene: NA; J gene: TRBJ1-4; V gene: TRBV15; clone size: once; CDR3 DNA: TGTGCCACCAGCAGAGACCCGGGAGCAACTAATGAAAAACTGTTTTTT; CDR3 protein: CATSRDPGATNEKLFF
D gene: TRBD1; J gene: TRBJ1-2; V gene: TRBV18; clone size: NA; CDR3 DNA: TGTGCCAGCTCACCACCGGACAGGGCTTATGGCTACACCTTC; CDR3 protein: CASSPPDRAYGYTF
D gene: NA; J gene: TRBJ2-5; V gene: TRBV18; clone size: NA; CDR3 DNA: TGTGCCAGCTCACGGGGAGAGACCCAGTACTTC; CDR3 protein: CASSRGETQYF
D gene: TRBD2; J gene: TRBJ2-7; V gene: TRBV15; clone size: NA; CDR3 DNA: TGTGCCACCAGCAGGCCCGGGGCTAGCGGCCAATACGAGCAGTACTTC; CDR3 protein: CATSRPGASGQYEQYF
D gene: TRBD1; J gene: TRBJ1-2; V gene: TRBV11-2; clone size: NA; CDR3 DNA: TGTGCCAGCAGCGCCCGGACAGGCAGGGGCTACACCTTC; CDR3 protein: CASSARTGRGYTF
D gene: NA; J gene: TRBJ1-3; V gene: TRBV5-8; clone size: NA; CDR3 DNA: TGTGCCAGCAGCTCCGGAGGGGTAGTTGGAAACACCATATATTTT; CDR3 protein: CASSSGGVVGNTIYF
D gene: TRBD2; J gene: TRBJ2-3; V gene: TRBV5-4; clone size: NA; CDR3 DNA: TGTGCCTCAAGAGGGCGGGAGGGCCCTGATACGCAGTATTTT; CDR3 protein: CASRGREGPDTQYF
D gene: TRBD2; J gene: TRBJ2-5; V gene: TRBV5-1; clone size: NA; CDR3 DNA: TGCGCCAGCAGCTTGGCCTATCTAGCGGGGGCAAAAGAGACCCAGTACTTC; CDR3 protein: CASSLAYLAGAKETQYF
D gene: NA; J gene: TRBJ1-3; V gene: TRBV19; clone size: NA; CDR3 DNA: TGTGCCAGTAGTATATCGGGCGGTACGTTCTCTGGAAACACCATATATTTT; CDR3 protein: CASSISGGTFSGNTIYF
D gene: TRBD2; J gene: TRBJ2-1; V gene: TRBV29-1; clone size: NA; CDR3 DNA: TGCAGCGTTGTCCGCCACGGGACTAGCGGGAACAATGAGCAGTTCTTC; CDR3 protein: CSVVRHGTSGNNEQFF
D gene: NA; J gene: TRBJ1-1; V gene: TRBV11-2; clone size: NA; CDR3 DNA: TGTGCCAGCAGCTCCCCCACTCGGGGTAACACTGAAGCTTTCTTT; CDR3 protein: CASSSPTRGNTEAFF
D gene: NA; J gene: TRBJ2-2; V gene: TRBV5-1; clone size: NA; CDR3 DNA: TGCGCCAGCAGCACTGGACGGACGGGACCCGGGGAGCTGTTTTTT; CDR3 protein: CASSTGRTGPGELFF
D gene: TRBD1; J gene: TRBJ1-6; V gene: TRBV2; clone size: NA; CDR3 DNA: TGTGCCAGCCTTCGGGACAGGGGCTATTCACCCCTCCACTTT; CDR3 protein: CASLRDRGYSPLHF
D gene: NA; J gene: TRBJ1-1; V gene: TRBV5-8; clone size: NA; CDR3 DNA: TGTGCCAGCAGCCAAGGCCCAGCGACCTACACTGAAGCTTTCTTT; CDR3 protein: CASSQGPATYTEAFF
D gene: NA; J gene: TRBJ2-1; V gene: TRBV18; clone size: NA; CDR3 DNA: TGTGCCAGCTCACCAGGGCAGGCCCGAGGGGTTTGGTTCTTC; CDR3 protein: CASSPGQARGVWFF
D gene: TRBD2; J gene: TRBJ2-3; V gene: TRBV7-2; clone size: NA; CDR3 DNA: TGTGCCAGCAGTTTCCCCGGGCTAGCGGGAACAGATACGCAGTATTTT; CDR3 protein: CASSFPGLAGTDTQYF
D gene: TRBD1; J gene: TRBJ2-7; V gene: TRBV5-6; clone size: NA; CDR3 DNA: TGTGCCAGCAGCTTAAGGACAGGGGGCGAAGAGCAGTACTTC; CDR3 protein: CASSLRTGGEEQYF
D gene: NA; J gene: TRBJ1-3; V gene: TRBV2; clone size: once; CDR3 DNA: TGTGCCAGCAGTGACCAGTTTCGCTCTGGAAACACCATATATTTT; CDR3 protein: CASSDQFRSGNTIYF
D gene: TRBD1; J gene: TRBJ1-1; V gene: TRBV9; clone size: NA; CDR3 DNA: TGTGCCAGCAGCGAGGACAGGGGATATACTGAAGCTTTCTTT; CDR3 protein: CASSEDRGYTEAFF
D gene: NA; J gene: TRBJ1-1; V gene: TRBV7-9; clone size: NA; CDR3 DNA: TGTGCCAGCAGCTTTACAGAGAACACTGAAGCTTTCTTT; CDR3 protein: CASSFTENTEAFF
D gene: TRBD1; J gene: TRBJ2-6; V gene: TRBV5-1; clone size: NA; CDR3 DNA: TGCGCCAGCAGCTTAGGACCGAGGGGGCCCGGCTCTGGGGCCAACGTCCTGACTTTC; CDR3 protein: CASSLGPRGPGSGANVLTF
D gene: NA; J gene: TRBJ1-4; V gene: TRBV9; clone size: once; CDR3 DNA: TGTGCCAGCAGCGTATGGGGTACAACTAATGAAAAACTGTTTTTT; CDR3 protein: CASSVWGTTNEKLFF